This T cell receptor beta chain derives from a study of blood T cell repertoires in COVID-19. Study information: Donors in the United States, Italy and Spain gave samples during acute or convalescent COVID-19. PBMCs, B-cell-depleted T cells, or T cells were the source of the cDNA or gDNA that made up the material.

The CDR3 is 15 residues long. The junction had 9 bases not matched to a gene; V was cut back by 4 bases and J by 7 bases. Germline CDR1 reads SNHLY; CDR2 reads FYNNEI. As handled by the study authors: Estimation of nucleated cell counts was performed using reference gene primer amplification. TCRdb's table, derived via immunoSEQ multiplex PCR, lists solely in-frame clones and lacks some. V and J calls and clone size are as listed in that table; D and trimming were resolved from the DNA. The data contain roughly 170,000 clones, 80% to 90% of them singletons. The chain links TRBV2 to TRBJ2-3; 9 positions match TRBD2. The TCR comes from a woman under 30 who had recovered from COVID-19. Input material: peripheral blood. CDR3 in amino acids: CASSAIAGAMYTQYF. CDR3 sequence (DNA): TGTGCCAGCAGTGCCATAGCGGGAGCGATGTATACGCAGTATTTT.